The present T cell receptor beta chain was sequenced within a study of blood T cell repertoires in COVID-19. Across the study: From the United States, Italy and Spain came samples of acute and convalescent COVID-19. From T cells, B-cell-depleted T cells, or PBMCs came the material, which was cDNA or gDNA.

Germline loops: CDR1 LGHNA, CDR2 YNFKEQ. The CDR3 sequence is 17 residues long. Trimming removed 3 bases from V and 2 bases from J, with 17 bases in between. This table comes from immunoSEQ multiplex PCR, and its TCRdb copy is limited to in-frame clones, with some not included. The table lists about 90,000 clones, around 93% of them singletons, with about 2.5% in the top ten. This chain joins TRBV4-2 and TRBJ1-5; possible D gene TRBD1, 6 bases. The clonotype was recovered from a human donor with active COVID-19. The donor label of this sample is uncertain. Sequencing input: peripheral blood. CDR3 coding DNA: TGTGCCAGCAGCCAGGGGGCCAAACTGAGGGGCAATCAGCCCCAGCATTTT. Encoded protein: CASSQGAKLRGNQPQHF.